This entry describes one TCR beta chain. In germline, CDR1 is SNHLY, CDR2 FYNNEI. This CDR3 comprises 18 residues. The V and J ends lost 3 bases and 0 bases respectively, with 18 bases between them. The sample originates from a study of blood T cell repertoires in COVID-19. Method: immunoSEQ multiplex PCR; TCRdb's copy keeps in-frame clones and lacks some. The sample shows 150,000 to 200,000 clones, roughly 93% of them seen only once. Source material: peripheral blood. The gene calls are TRBV2 and TRBJ1-3, with no clear D. This clonotype was obtained from a man between 18 and 29 years old with acute or convalescent COVID-19. The CDR3 DNA follows: TGTGCCAGCAGTGACCCCCAAGAACTTTCTAACTCTGGAAACACCATATATTTT. It yields the protein CASSDPQELSNSGNTIYF.